This T cell receptor beta chain was sequenced for a study of blood T cell repertoires in COVID-19. Study details: Researchers got acute and convalescent COVID-19 samples from the United States, Italy and Spain. PBMCs, B-cell-depleted T cells, or T cells provided the cDNA or gDNA that made up the material.

Seattle cases were enrolled at active infection and followed longitudinally. Per the original methods: Reference gene primer amplification yielded estimated nucleated cell counts. Here immunoSEQ multiplex PCR was the method, and the copy in TCRdb shows in-frame clones only, minus some. That table gives V, J and clone size, and the DNA gave D and trimming. The sample lists approximately 100,000 clones, 75% to 85% seen once, with more than 5% in the top ten. There are a few counts of this clone. The V segment lost 4 bases and the J segment 2 bases; nucleotides outside the gene matches: 8. Germline values: CDR1 KGHDR, CDR2 SFDVKD. This CDR3 has 16 residues.

The clonotype was recovered from an elderly man with COVID-19, enrolled during active disease. The material sequenced was peripheral blood. The J gene is TRBJ2-5, the V gene TRBV24-1; 8 bases align to TRBD1. The CDR3 region has the DNA TGTGCCACCAGTGACCCGGGACAGGCGAAACAAGAGACCCAGTACTTC. Translated, it gives CATSDPGQAKQETQYF.